This TCR beta chain emerged from a study of human T cells and chemical hapten exposure. Overall study: Patches that contained 0.01% DPC were applied to the upper back and read at 6 days. Study conclusions and caveats: Donors, who had alopecia, may show an immune response that differs from healthy people's. Expanded TCRs showed more large CDR3 clusters than pre-sensitization or healthy control sets.

This CDR3 has 18 amino acids. The germline V gene encodes CDR1 GTSNPN and CDR2 SVGIG (reference sequence). The V end lost 1 base, the J end lost 5 bases, and 23 bases lay between the germline ends. TCRdb passed the RACE reads through MiXCR, listing each CDR3 protein once. The repertoire consists of around 76,000 distinct CDR3 sequences, with about 10% occurring once and the leading ten covering around 3.2%. Sample time point: patch test 1, 2 weeks after DPC sensitization. The treatment here: therapeutic diphenylcyclopropenone sensitization with weekly scalp DPC. Donors, patients with alopecia ranging from 18 to 70 years old and judged suitable for DPC, provided samples. Comments on this clonotype: Its antigen is currently unknown.

The sequence came from a woman aged 60-75 years with alopecia areata. Some clones in this sample may be carry-over from other donors' samples. The rearrangement links TRBV30 to TRBJ2-2, with D possibly being TRBD1 (8 bases). Sequenced material: whole blood, taken in connection with sensitization to the hapten diphenylcyclopropenone (DPC). The CDR3 sequence: CAWSAGQGGRPVTGELFF. CDR3 in DNA: TGTGCCTGGAGTGCTGGACAGGGAGGGAGGCCCGTGACCGGGGAGCTGTTTTTT.